A selection of T cell receptor beta chains follows, all from one sample in a study of cytomegalovirus exposure and HLA in healthy donors. Some clones are missing from TCRdb's copy, which holds only in-frame ones; the method was immunoSEQ multiplex PCR. The sample has around 170,000 clones, about 85% seen once. Sequences were obtained from PBMCs. These receptors came from a man aged 50 or older in good health and CMV-seropositive. CDR3s include the opening cysteine and the closing phenylalanine or tryptophan. A D gene is named only where the DNA matches it firmly.

d_call: TRBD1
j_call: TRBJ1-5
v_call: TRBV27
cdr3_aa: CASSPTDRGKNQPQHF

d_call: TRBD2
j_call: TRBJ2-2
v_call: TRBV9
cdr3_aa: CASSVASGEAGELFF

d_call: .
j_call: TRBJ1-3
v_call: TRBV15
cdr3_aa: CATSIGVFRPSFSPHGNTIYF

d_call: .
j_call: TRBJ2-7
v_call: TRBV2
cdr3_aa: CASSAYEEQYF

d_call: TRBD1
j_call: TRBJ1-2
v_call: TRBV7-2
cdr3_aa: CASSLVGQGLGYGYTF

d_call: TRBD1
j_call: TRBJ2-5
v_call: TRBV30
cdr3_aa: CAGKRPRQGQETQYF

d_call: TRBD1
j_call: TRBJ1-2
v_call: TRBV29-1
cdr3_aa: CSVQGARGYTF

d_call: .
j_call: TRBJ1-2
v_call: TRBV27
cdr3_aa: CASSLTGFYGYTF

d_call: .
j_call: TRBJ2-1
v_call: TRBV5-1
cdr3_aa: CASSFTSGSGNEQFF

d_call: .
j_call: TRBJ2-1
v_call: TRBV7-6
cdr3_aa: CASSLGYWDGSSYNEQFF

d_call: .
j_call: TRBJ1-1
v_call: TRBV5-8
cdr3_aa: CASSSGQLNTEAFF

d_call: TRBD1
j_call: TRBJ2-6
v_call: TRBV5-4
cdr3_aa: CASSLAPTGTGANVLTF

d_call: .
j_call: TRBJ1-1
v_call: TRBV18
cdr3_aa: CASSPLRDTEAFF

d_call: .
j_call: TRBJ2-3
v_call: TRBV4-1
cdr3_aa: CASSQVWGGRTDTQYF

d_call: .
j_call: TRBJ2-2
v_call: TRBV27
cdr3_aa: CASSLFSSANTGELFF

d_call: TRBD2
j_call: TRBJ2-1
v_call: TRBV5-6
cdr3_aa: CASSSGTSGAKTYNEQFF

d_call: TRBD1
j_call: TRBJ2-3
v_call: TRBV27
cdr3_aa: CASGTGGGTDTQYF

d_call: TRBD1
j_call: TRBJ1-4
v_call: TRBV7-8
cdr3_aa: CASSHRRVGQGREKLFF

d_call: TRBD2
j_call: TRBJ2-1
v_call: TRBV19
cdr3_aa: CASSPVLSSGGRGFNEQFF

d_call: .
j_call: TRBJ1-4
v_call: TRBV4-3
cdr3_aa: CASSQVNKNYEKLFF

d_call: .
j_call: TRBJ1-4
v_call: TRBV5-8
cdr3_aa: CASTFPPLAPGNEKLFF

d_call: .
j_call: TRBJ1-2
v_call: TRBV6-5
cdr3_aa: CASSRGKLYGYTF

d_call: TRBD2
j_call: TRBJ2-7
v_call: TRBV4-2
cdr3_aa: CASSQDSGLVYEQYF

d_call: .
j_call: TRBJ2-7
v_call: TRBV11-2
cdr3_aa: CASSLQSGPYEQYF

d_call: .
j_call: TRBJ1-1
v_call: TRBV4-3
cdr3_aa: CASSQAIDQGTEAFF